Each of the 14 T cell receptor beta chains below was sequenced from the same sample in a study of T-cell memory formation after mild COVID-19. Each CDR3 protein is one row after TCRdb ran MiXCR on the 5' RACE reads. This table holds some 13,000 distinct CDR3 sequences, 9.5% to 15% found once. Sequenced sample: PBMCs or a T cell subset sorted from them (not recorded which). The receptors come from an adult woman who had mild COVID-19 (a few samples of this study predate the infection). Cell type and time point are not known.

This clonotype was observed many times. The rearrangement joins TRBV20-1 to TRBJ2-2; D may be TRBD1 (5 bases). The CDR3 runs to 14 residues. Trimming left V 6 bases short and J 6 bases short, with 17 bases between. Germline values: CDR1 DFQATT, CDR2 SNEGSKA (reference sequence). This CDR3 reads CSATPGIRAGELFF. The CDR3 DNA reads as TGCAGTGCGACCCCAGGGATCAGGGCCGGGGAGCTGTTTTTT.

This clonotype has a count of ten or more. V usage is TRBV5-5 and J usage is TRBJ2-1; 16 nucleotides line up with TRBD2. Germline V gene sequence: CDR1 SGHKS, CDR2 YYEKEE (reference sequence). The CDR3 loop spans 18 amino acids. The V segment lost 4 bases and the J segment 2 bases; nucleotides outside the gene matches: 6. The CDR3 DNA sequence: TGTGCCAGCAGCGAACTCGGGACTAGCGGGGGGGCCTACAATGAGCAGTTCTTC. Translating it yields CASSELGTSGGAYNEQFF.

This clonotype was detected ten times or more. This rearrangement joins TRBV5-6 to TRBJ2-7, with D unresolved. V was clipped by 0 bases and J by 3 bases, with 4 bases between them. The germline V gene encodes CDR1 SGHDT and CDR2 YYEEEE. The CDR3 totals 12 residues. The DNA of the CDR3 is TGTGCCAGCAGCTTGGGGAACTACGAGCAGTACTTC. As protein: CASSLGNYEQYF.

The table lists this clonotype with many counts. The rearrangement links TRBV5-1 to TRBJ1-1, with no clear D. V was cut by 0 bases and J by 1 base, with 10 bases left in between. This CDR3 has 15 residues. In germline, CDR1 is SGHRS, CDR2 YFSETQ. CDR3 sequence: CASSLGGIENTEAFF. The CDR3 bases are TGCGCCAGCAGCTTGGGGGGAATTGAGAACACTGAAGCTTTCTTT.

Of note for this clonotype: A much bigger clone sits one base away, suggesting this may be a read error. The V call is TRBV30, the J call TRBJ2-3; a possible D gene is TRBD1 (6 bases). Trimming stripped 0 bases from V and 3 bases from J, with 7 bases between. The CDR3 contains 13 residues. The germline CDR1 and CDR2 sequences are GTSNPN and SVGIG (reference sequence). The CDR3 loop is CAWSVDRTDTQYF. The CDR3 DNA sequence: TGTGCCTGGAGTGTCGACAGGACAGATACGCAGTATTTT.

A remark on this clonotype: A much larger clone is a single base away; this may be a read error. CDR3 bases: TGTGACAGCTCCGTAGTGGGGGGGAACACTGAAGCTTTCTTT. It codes for CDSSVVGGNTEAFF. The chain carries TRBV18 and TRBJ1-1, with D possibly being TRBD1 (5 bases). Germline values: CDR1 KGHSH, CDR2 LQKENI. CDR3 length equals 14 residues. The full variable domain, its missing parts supplied by reference TRBV18 and TRBJ1-1, is NAGVMQNPRHLVRRRGQEARLRCSPMKGHSHVYWYRQLPEEGLKFMVYLQKENIIDESGMPKERFSAEFPKEGPSILRIQQVVRGDSAAYFCDSSVVGGNTEAFFGQGTRLTVV.

This clonotype was seen repeatedly, ten times or more. The chain recombines TRBV5-1 with TRBJ1-2, with unresolved D. The CDR3 is made up of 16 amino acids. Deletions cut 0 bases from V and 2 bases from J, with 14 bases between. Germline values: CDR1 SGHRS, CDR2 YFSETQ. The CDR3 sequence is CASSLGLMGNNYGYTF. For the CDR3, the DNA is TGCGCCAGCAGCTTGGGGTTGATGGGGAACAACTATGGCTACACCTTC. Combining the CDR3 with reference TRBV5-1 and TRBJ1-2 gives the whole variable domain KAGVTQTPRYLIKTRGQQVTLSCSPISGHRSVSWYQQTPGQGLQFLFEYFSETQRNKGNFPGRFSGRQFSNSRSEMNVSTLELGDSALYLCASSLGLMGNNYGYTFGSGTRLTVV.

This clonotype was seen many times. The rearrangement joins TRBV7-2 to TRBJ2-1; 12 positions match TRBD2. This CDR3 spans 17 amino acids. Germline V gives CDR1 SGHTA, CDR2 FQGNSA. V lost 1 base, J lost 7 bases, and 8 bases stayed unmatched. The CDR3 sequence: CASSLELAGGPKNEQFF. For the CDR3, the DNA is TGTGCCAGCAGCTTAGAACTAGCGGGGGGACCAAAGAATGAGCAGTTCTTC.

Many counts were recorded for this clonotype. The gene calls are TRBV7-8 and TRBJ2-1; D remains unclear. V was clipped by 5 bases and J by 3 bases, with 14 bases between them. This CDR3 comprises 15 residues. CDR1 SGHVS and CDR2 FQNEAQ come from the germline V gene. The CDR3: CASSLVGADYNEQFF. The CDR3 nucleotides are TGTGCCAGCAGCCTAGTAGGCGCAGACTACAATGAGCAGTTCTTC.

This sequence joins TRBV5-1 and TRBJ2-7, with D possibly matching TRBD2 (5 bases). Trimming took off 4 bases at V and 5 bases at J, with 7 bases between the two ends. The CDR3 totals 11 residues. CDR1 is SGHRS and CDR2 is YFSETQ in the germline V gene. CDR3 DNA sequence: TGCGCCAGCAGCAACGGGGACGAGCAGTACTTC. Its protein product is CASSNGDEQYF. Combining the CDR3 with reference TRBV5-1 and TRBJ2-7 gives the whole variable domain KAGVTQTPRYLIKTRGQQVTLSCSPISGHRSVSWYQQTPGQGLQFLFEYFSETQRNKGNFPGRFSGRQFSNSRSEMNVSTLELGDSALYLCASSNGDEQYFGPGTRLTVT.

This clonotype was detected many times. Sequence at one end of the junction differs from germline and may be a read error. The chain carries TRBV12-3 or TRBV12-4 and TRBJ1-5; maybe TRBD1 (5 bases). This CDR3 comprises 11 residues. For the CDR3, the DNA is TGCGAAGACAGCCAGCGGGGGCCCCAGCATTTT. Its protein is CEDSQRGPQHF.

The rearrangement links TRBV3-1 to TRBJ2-4, with TRBD2 matching 13 bases. The germline V gene has CDR1 LGHDT and CDR2 YNNKEL (reference sequence). The V segment lost 4 bases and the J segment 1 base; nucleotides outside the gene matches: 1. This CDR3 contains 16 residues. For the CDR3, the DNA is TGTGCCAGCAGCCCGACTAGCGGGGGGGCCAAAAACATTCAGTACTTC. Protein sequence: CASSPTSGGAKNIQYF.

The chain combines TRBV27 with TRBJ1-6; TRBD1 matches 9 bases. V was clipped by 5 bases and J by 7 bases; unmatched bases: 6. CDR1 is MNHEY, CDR2 SMNVEV, per germline (reference sequence). CDR3 length: 15 amino acids. The CDR3 DNA reads TGTGCCAGCAGTCCCTGGGACAGGGTAAATTCACCCCTCCACTTT. Protein product: CASSPWDRVNSPLHF.

This clonotype occurred many times. The V and J genes are TRBV5-1 and TRBJ2-2; D possibly corresponds to TRBD2 (6 bases). This CDR3 has 16 amino acids. Per germline, CDR1 SGHRS and CDR2 YFSETQ. Deletions cut 0 bases from V and 0 bases from J, with 9 bases between. Here the CDR3 reads CASSLGGGTNTGELFF. The DNA of the CDR3 is TGCGCCAGCAGCTTGGGCGGCGGGACGAACACCGGGGAGCTGTTTTTT.